The subject of this entry is one TCR beta chain. These data belong to a study of cytomegalovirus exposure and HLA in healthy donors. The PCR contained 60 Vbeta and 13 Jbeta primers. Clones were read by immunoSEQ multiplex PCR, and TCRdb kept only the in-frame ones, dropping some. The sample includes 200,000 to 250,000 clones, around four fifths seen only once; the top ten take 2.5% to 3.5%. Sequencing used PBMCs. The receptor comes from a woman between 40 and 50 years old in good health and CMV-seronegative.

The CDR3 DNA follows: TGTGCCAGCAGCGTAGCGGGGGACAGCGGTAACACTGAAGCTTTCTTT. This gives the protein CASSVAGDSGNTEAFF. The V call is TRBV9, the J call TRBJ1-1, with 7 nucleotides matching TRBD1. The CDR3 loop spans 16 amino acids. The V gene end was trimmed by 0 bases and the J gene end by 2 bases; junction bases not matched to a gene: 7. From germline, CDR1 is SGDLS and CDR2 YYNGEE. Using reference TRBV9 and TRBJ1-1 for the parts outside the CDR3, the full variable domain is DSGVTQTPKHLITATGQRVTLRCSPRSGDLSVYWYQQSLDQGLQFLIQYYNGEERAKGNILERFSAQQFPDLHSELNLSSLELGDSALYFCASSVAGDSGNTEAFFGQGTRLTVV.